This T cell receptor beta chain is from a study of T cell changes during pregnancy in multiple sclerosis. Here immunoSEQ multiplex PCR was the method, and the copy in TCRdb shows in-frame clones only, minus some. The sample yields 45,000 to 55,000 clones, more than 85% seen once. The CDR3 runs 18 residues. Looked up from germline, CDR1 is SGHVS and CDR2 is FQNEAQ. V lost 5 bases, J lost 0 bases, and 20 bases lay in between. This chain uses TRBV7-8 with TRBJ1-3; D is uncertain. The sequence was obtained from a female donor with multiple sclerosis, enrolled in a pregnancy study. Sequences were derived from peripheral blood, sampled in the third trimester of pregnancy. CDR3 loop: CASSHLAASPTSGNTIYF. CDR3 DNA sequence: TGTGCCAGCAGCCACCTGGCGGCCAGCCCGACCTCTGGAAACACCATATATTTT.